This T cell receptor beta chain emerged from a study of T cell changes during pregnancy in multiple sclerosis. Clones were read by immunoSEQ multiplex PCR, and TCRdb kept only the in-frame ones, dropping some. The sample has tens of thousands of clones, 85% to 95% seen once. The CDR3 consists of 19 residues. Per the germline V gene, CDR1 is SGHTA and CDR2 is FQGNSA. V was pared by 4 bases and J by 2 bases, with 15 bases of the junction left unmatched. The J gene is TRBJ2-3, the V gene TRBV7-2; 10 bases are shared with TRBD2. Specimen: CD8+ T cells from peripheral blood mononuclear cells, collected after pregnancy. The TCR sequence derives from a female donor with multiple sclerosis, enrolled in a pregnancy study. The CDR3 loop is CASSSHRTTAGGTTDTQYF. Here the CDR3 DNA reads TGTGCCAGCAGCTCTCATCGAACTACAGCGGGGGGGACCACAGATACGCAGTATTTT.